A single sample gave rise to the 32 T cell receptor beta chains below, sequenced in a study of cytomegalovirus exposure and HLA in healthy donors. With 60 Vbeta and 13 Jbeta primers, the PCR was carried out. Measured with immunoSEQ multiplex PCR; TCRdb has only the in-frame clones, and not every one. In the table there are 100,000 to 150,000 clones, under 10% of which are singletons. Sequencing used PBMCs. These receptors all stem from a woman aged 40 to 50 in good health and CMV-seropositive.

The chain employs TRBV27 and TRBJ2-2; tentatively, D is TRBD2 (6 bases). CDR3 size: 17 residues. CDR1 MNHEY and CDR2 SMNVEV come from the germline V gene (reference sequence). Trimming removed 6 bases at V and 3 bases at J, with 20 bases between. CDR3 residues: CASSRYRDRLDTGELFF. DNA for the CDR3: TGTGCCAGCAGCCGTTACCGGGACCGACTAGACACCGGGGAGCTGTTTTTT.

The CDR3 loop is CAISEQGNTEAFF. The CDR3 nucleotides are TGTGCCATCAGTGAACAGGGGAACACTGAAGCTTTCTTT. The chain combines TRBV10-3 with TRBJ1-1; the D gene is possibly TRBD1 (6 bases). This CDR3 spans 13 amino acids. V was pared by 3 bases and J by 1 base, with 6 bases between. The germline CDR1 and CDR2 sequences are ENHRY and SYGVKD.

The chain joins TRBV5-8 to TRBJ1-5; weak D call: TRBD1 (5 bases). Germline assignment: CDR1 SGHTS and CDR2 YDEGEE. This CDR3 has 19 amino acids. Deletions cut 1 base from V and 0 bases from J, with 20 bases between. The CDR3 nucleotides are TGTGCCAGCAGCTTGCGGGGGACGTCAAATTACTATAGCAATCAGCCCCAGCATTTT. Translated, it gives CASSLRGTSNYYSNQPQHF.

This clone was counted only a few times. This chain connects TRBV6-6 to TRBJ1-1; 8 bases map to TRBD1. Trimming removed 6 bases from V and 1 base from J; junction bases left unmatched: 7. The germline CDR1 and CDR2 sequences are MNHNY and SVGAGI (reference sequence). The CDR3 runs 15 residues. The CDR3: CASSHPGQANTEAFF. Here the CDR3 DNA reads TGTGCCAGCAGCCATCCGGGACAGGCGAACACTGAAGCTTTCTTT.

This clone was counted once. This chain uses TRBV19 with TRBJ2-7; 8 bases are a match to TRBD2. Trimming cost V 4 bases and J 2 bases; bases outside gene matches: 4. The germline V gene has CDR1 LNHDA and CDR2 SQIVND (reference sequence). This CDR3 contains 14 residues. CDR3: CASSRSGGAYEQYF. CDR3 in DNA: TGTGCCAGTAGTAGGTCCGGGGGGGCCTACGAGCAGTACTTC.

The chain carries TRBV4-2 and TRBJ1-6; the match to TRBD1 covers 7 bases. This CDR3 comprises 15 residues. The V and J ends lost 4 bases and 7 bases, in that order; junction bases with no gene match: 7. CDR1 is LGHNA, CDR2 YNFKEQ, per germline. The CDR3 loop reads CASSPGDSRNSPLHF. The CDR3 DNA reads as TGTGCCAGCAGCCCTGGGGACAGCCGGAATTCACCCCTCCACTTT.

Only a few counts were recorded for this clone. The chain carries TRBV6-5 and TRBJ1-6; 7 bases are a match to TRBD1. CDR3 length: 15 residues. Germline assignment: CDR1 MNHEY and CDR2 SVGAGI. The V segment lost 8 bases and the J segment 7 bases; nucleotides outside the gene matches: 11. CDR3 coding DNA: TGTGCCAGCCGCTACCAGACAGGGACGAATTCACCCCTCCACTTT. It codes for CASRYQTGTNSPLHF.

The rearrangement joins TRBV19 to TRBJ2-4, with 9 positions matching TRBD2. This CDR3 region has 16 residues. The germline gives CDR1 LNHDA, CDR2 SQIVND (reference sequence). The V gene end was trimmed by 5 bases and the J gene end by 0 bases; junction bases not matched to a gene: 5. The chain's CDR3 is CASSPSGALAKNIQYF. CDR3 DNA: TGTGCCAGTAGTCCTAGCGGGGCTCTAGCCAAAAACATTCAGTACTTC.

This clone was seen more than once but under ten times. The V gene is TRBV19, the J gene TRBJ1-3; perhaps TRBD1 as D (6 bases). Trimming removed 5 bases from V and 0 bases from J, with 23 bases in between. CDR1 is LNHDA and CDR2 is SQIVND in the germline V gene (reference sequence). The CDR3 is made up of 19 amino acids. DNA for the CDR3: TGTGCCAGTAGTTACCGGGACAAGCTAATTTCCCCCTCTGGAAACACCATATATTTT. Its protein is CASSYRDKLISPSGNTIYF.

A few counts support this clone. The J gene is TRBJ1-6, the V gene TRBV27, with 9 bases identical to TRBD1. The CDR3 spans 13 residues. After removal of 7 bases from V and 10 bases from J, the junction contained 5 bases not matched to a gene. CDR1 is MNHEY, CDR2 SMNVEV, per germline (reference sequence). CDR3 residues: CASTNRGQSPLHF. CDR3 DNA: TGTGCCAGCACAAACAGGGGGCAGTCACCCCTCCACTTT.

In this sample, this clone turned up once. The V and J genes are TRBV6-5 and TRBJ1-5, with TRBD1 as a possible D gene (6 bases). The V end was cut by 8 bases, the J end by 7 bases, with 15 bases between. The CDR3 covers 13 residues. CDR1 and CDR2 (germline): MNHEY, SVGAGI. CDR3: CASETGRGQPQHF. The CDR3 DNA is TGTGCCAGCGAGACAGGACGGGGCCAGCCCCAGCATTTT.

The rearrangement uses TRBV7-9 and TRBJ1-2, with D possibly being TRBD1 (5 bases). The CDR3 is made up of 16 amino acids. With 5 bases removed from V and 6 bases from J, the gap between germline ends came to 22 bases. Germline CDR1 reads SEHNR; CDR2 reads FQNEAQ (reference sequence). The CDR3 bases are TGTGCCAGCAGCCCTTACAAAGGGGTATTTACGGATGGCTACACCTTC. It yields the protein CASSPYKGVFTDGYTF.

This clone showed up just a few times. This chain links TRBV4-2 with TRBJ1-2, with a tentative D call TRBD1 (5 bases). The CDR3 is made up of 14 amino acids. Trimming pared 1 base from V and 4 bases from J, leaving 10 bases between. Germline CDR1 reads LGHNA; CDR2 reads YNFKEQ. The DNA for the CDR3 is TGTGCCAGCAGCCAAGGGCAAGGGGTCTATGGCTACACCTTC. Protein product: CASSQGQGVYGYTF.

This clone has a handful of counts. The CDR3 loop is CASSQDSQYPNQPQHF. CDR3 nucleotide sequence: TGTGCCAGCAGCCAAGACAGTCAATACCCTAATCAGCCCCAGCATTTT. The chain employs TRBV7-8 and TRBJ1-5, with D perhaps TRBD1 (5 bases). CDR3 length equals 16 residues. Trimming shortened V by 5 bases and J by 4 bases, and 18 bases separated the two germline ends. In germline, CDR1 is SGHVS, CDR2 FQNEAQ.

This rearrangement joins TRBV5-1 to TRBJ1-2; D may be TRBD1 (5 bases). The V end lost 2 bases, the J end lost 0 bases, and 17 bases lay between the germline ends. Germline V CDR1 and CDR2: SGHRS, YFSETQ. The CDR3 covers 17 residues. In DNA, the CDR3 is TGCGCCAGCAGCTTAAGGCCCAGGGCAGGAGCTAACTATGGCTACACCTTC. Amino acids: CASSLRPRAGANYGYTF.

The rearrangement links TRBV7-9 to TRBJ2-1; 8 bases line up with TRBD2. Germline-derived CDR1 and CDR2 are SEHNR and FQNEAQ (reference sequence). CDR3 length: 17 residues. Trimming at V came to 5 bases and at J to 9 bases, leaving 18 bases not matched to a gene. This CDR3 is CASSTFSGGPKDIEQFF. CDR3 in DNA: TGTGCCAGCAGCACCTTTTCGGGGGGGCCAAAAGATATTGAGCAGTTCTTC.

This clone occurred a few times. The V call is TRBV29-1, the J call TRBJ1-4, with 7 nucleotides matching TRBD1. CDR3 length: 14 amino acids. The trim removed 5 bases at V and 7 bases at J, leaving 10 bases unmatched. Germline V gene data show CDR1 as SQVTM and CDR2 as ANQGSEA. The CDR3 nucleotides are TGCAGCGTTACGCTGACAGGGCCTCCTGAAAAACTGTTTTTT. Encoded protein: CSVTLTGPPEKLFF.

The chain combines TRBV4-3 with TRBJ2-1; D is possibly TRBD1 (6 bases). Germline V gene lookup returns CDR1 LGHNA and CDR2 YSLEER. This CDR3 comprises 16 residues. With 0 bases removed from V and 7 bases from J, the gap between germline ends came to 16 bases. This CDR3 reads CASSQEVGARGNEQFF. Written as DNA, the CDR3 is TGCGCCAGCAGCCAAGAGGTGGGGGCCCGCGGTAATGAGCAGTTCTTC.

This clone turned up a few times. CDR3 sequence: CASSLGQVDNSPLHF. In DNA form, the CDR3 reads TGTGCCAGCAGCTTGGGACAGGTCGATAATTCACCCCTCCACTTT. The V call is TRBV5-4, the J call TRBJ1-6, with a weak D call TRBD1 (6 bases). V was shortened by 0 bases and J by 5 bases, with 9 bases between the two germline ends. This CDR3 contains 15 residues. Per the germline V gene, CDR1 is SGHNT and CDR2 is YYREEE (reference sequence).

The CDR3 here is CASSSGVKDTQYF. As DNA, the CDR3 is TGTGCCAGCAGCAGCGGGGTGAAAGATACGCAGTATTTT. The chain combines TRBV7-2 with TRBJ2-3; TRBD2 aligns across 7 bases. The CDR3 totals 13 residues. With V trimmed by 5 bases and J by 5 bases, 4 bases remained unmatched. Looked up from germline, CDR1 is SGHTA and CDR2 is FQGNSA.

This clone was detected only a few times. This chain joins TRBV19 and TRBJ1-1; possible D gene TRBD1, 5 bases. The CDR3 has 12 amino acids. The germline gives CDR1 LNHDA, CDR2 SQIVND (reference sequence). V lost 8 bases to trimming and J lost 10 bases, with 17 bases between them. The CDR3, as DNA: TGTGCCAGTCACCGACCCGGGGGGGGAGCTTTCTTT. The encoded protein is CASHRPGGGAFF.

The genes are TRBV10-3 and TRBJ2-4; 8 bases line up with TRBD1. The CDR3 is 14 residues long. Losses at the gene ends were 6 bases for V and 6 bases for J; bases not matched to a gene: 7. CDR1 and CDR2 (germline): ENHRY, SYGVKD. The CDR3 DNA reads as TGTGCCATCAGCCCCGACAGGGGTCTAAACATTCAGTACTTC. Protein product: CAISPDRGLNIQYF.

In the case of this clone: The sample has other DNA sequences that encode this CDR3 too. The CDR3 reads CASSLIGGNTEAFF. The CDR3 DNA follows: TGTGCCAGCAGCTTAATCGGCGGGAACACTGAAGCTTTCTTT. The chain links TRBV7-9 to TRBJ1-1; D remains ambiguous. Germline loops: CDR1 SEHNR, CDR2 FQNEAQ (reference sequence). The CDR3 length is 14 residues. Deletions cut 2 bases from V and 1 base from J, with 8 bases between.

V gene TRBV21-1 combines with J gene TRBJ2-1; TRBD2, the D gene given by the table, was not confirmed from the DNA. TRBV21-1 is labeled a pseudogene. CDR3 size: 16 residues. CDR3 DNA: TGTGCCAGCAGCCCCCCGGGACTAGCGGGGATAAGTGAGCAGTTCTTC. Protein sequence: CASSPPGLAGISEQFF.

The chain links TRBV7-9 to TRBJ2-3, with 7 bases identical to TRBD1. Germline CDR1 and CDR2: SEHNR and FQNEAQ (reference sequence). CDR3 length equals 14 residues. V dropped 10 bases and J dropped 2; count of bases not matched to a gene: 9. The DNA for the CDR3 is TGTGCCACGGAAGGGGGCTTGTACACAGATACGCAGTATTTT. Residues: CATEGGLYTDTQYF.

This sequence joins TRBV6-5 and TRBJ2-5; D possibly corresponds to TRBD1 (5 bases). Near its end, the DNA agrees better with TRBJ2-7, so the J call may be wrong. Per germline, CDR1 MNHEY and CDR2 SVGAGI. The CDR3 extends over 12 amino acids. CDR3 protein: CASRSGYYEQYF. Written as DNA, the CDR3 is TGTGCCAGCAGATCAGGGTACTACGAGCAGTACTTC.

The chain carries TRBV9 and TRBJ2-3, with 11 positions matching TRBD2. Looked up from germline, CDR1 is SGDLS and CDR2 is YYNGEE. The CDR3 has 16 residues. Trimming took 2 bases from V and 4 from J; bases not matched to a gene: 6. In DNA form, the CDR3 reads TGTGCCAGCAGCGTGGAGGGACTAGCGGAGGCAGATACGCAGTATTTT. It is translated as CASSVEGLAEADTQYF.

This chain links TRBV18 with TRBJ2-5; the D is unclear. The CDR3 sequence is 11 residues long. Looked up from germline, CDR1 is KGHSH and CDR2 is LQKENI. V was cut by 3 bases and J by 3 bases, with 2 bases left in between. The CDR3 coding sequence is TGTGCCAGCTCACCTAAAGAGACCCAGTACTTC. Its translation: CASSPKETQYF.

This sequence joins TRBV20-1 and TRBJ1-4; D unclear. The CDR3 length is 11 residues. The V end was cut by 3 bases, the J end by 7 bases, with 6 bases between. Per germline, CDR1 DFQATT and CDR2 SNEGSKA (reference sequence). The CDR3 loop reads CSASEREKLFF. The CDR3 bases are TGCAGTGCTAGTGAGCGTGAAAAACTGTTTTTT.

This clone was recorded a few times. The V gene is TRBV29-1, the J gene TRBJ1-2; TRBD1 might be the D (6 bases). Trimming shortened V by 6 bases and J by 2 bases, and 16 bases separated the two germline ends. CDR3 length: 14 residues. Germline CDR1 reads SQVTM; CDR2 reads ANQGSEA. The CDR3 loop is CSVTDGGGNYGYTF. The CDR3 DNA is TGCAGCGTGACTGACGGGGGGGGCAACTATGGCTACACCTTC.

V gene TRBV7-9 combines with J gene TRBJ2-4; the D gene is possibly TRBD2 (5 bases). V lost 5 bases and J lost 4, with 12 bases in between. The CDR3 extends over 14 amino acids. The germline CDR1 and CDR2 sequences are SEHNR and FQNEAQ (reference sequence). CDR3 residues: CASSERPEKNIQYF. CDR3 bases: TGTGCCAGCAGCGAGCGGCCAGAGAAAAACATTCAGTACTTC.

The CDR3 DNA reads TGCAGCGTGCCTAGGACAGGGCGGACTGAAGCTTTCTTT. Residues: CSVPRTGRTEAFF. This chain uses TRBV29-1 with TRBJ1-1; 8 bases map to TRBD1. The length of the CDR3 is 13 residues. Germline CDR1 SQVTM, CDR2 ANQGSEA. J lost 5 bases, V lost 6 bases, and 8 bases had no gene match.